These 29 T cell receptor beta chains were sequenced from one sample in a study of response to subunit inactivated influenza vaccine. MiXCR, applied by TCRdb to the RT-PCR reads, yields one record per CDR3 protein. The sample yields some 480,000 distinct CDR3 sequences, approximately 11% seen once. This specimen was PBMCs from blood, taken roughly 45 days after vaccination. These receptors were collected from a man aged 50-60 years who received an inactivated influenza vaccine.

Regarding this clonotype: A much larger clone lies a single base off, so this may be a read error. The chain recombines TRBV12-3 or TRBV12-4 with TRBJ1-6; D is undetermined. The CDR3 has 12 amino acids. Trimming cost V 4 bases and J 6 bases, with 4 bases left between them. The CDR3 DNA follows: TGTGCCAGCAGTTACTCTAATTCACCCCTCCACTTT. Translation gives CASSYSNSPLHF.

This clonotype showed up just a few times. The V and J genes are TRBV7-2 and TRBJ2-7; the match to TRBD2 covers 8 bases. Germline V gene sequence: CDR1 SGHTA, CDR2 FQGNSA. Trimming removed 4 bases from V and 2 bases from J; junction bases left unmatched: 4. The CDR3 contains 14 residues. The DNA for the CDR3 is TGTGCCAGCAGCTCCGTAGCGGGACCCTACGAGCAGTACTTC. Its translation: CASSSVAGPYEQYF.

This clonotype has ten or more counts. The chain is built from TRBV29-1 and TRBJ1-5; tentative D call: TRBD1 (5 bases). There are 12 residues in the CDR3. Per germline, CDR1 SQVTM and CDR2 ANQGSEA. V lost 4 bases and J 2 bases, leaving 6 bases between the germline ends. The CDR3 here is CSVGGGNQPQHF. CDR3 coding DNA: TGCAGCGTTGGGGGCGGCAATCAGCCCCAGCATTTT. Full variable domain (missing parts from reference TRBV29-1 and TRBJ1-5): SAVISQKPSRDICQRGTSLTIQCQVDSQVTMMFWYRQQPGQSLTLIATANQGSEATYESGFVIDKFPISRPNLTFSTLTVSNMSPEDSSIYLCSVGGGNQPQHFGDGTRLSIL.

V is TRBV5-1 and J is TRBJ2-7, with 8 bases identical to TRBD1. Germline lookup yields CDR1 SGHRS and CDR2 YFSETQ. Trimming at V came to 0 bases and at J to 5 bases, leaving 4 bases not matched to a gene. The CDR3 loop spans 14 amino acids. As DNA, the CDR3 is TGCGCCAGCAGCTTGGGACAGGGGATCGACGAGCAGTACTTC. It specifies CASSLGQGIDEQYF.

The chain employs TRBV12-3 or TRBV12-4 and TRBJ2-5, with 7 positions matching TRBD1. The CDR3 is made up of 14 amino acids. The J segment lost 5 bases and the V segment lost 6 bases, leaving 9 bases of the junction unmatched. CDR3 DNA sequence: TGTGCCAGCAGCCATCTAGGGGGCAGCGAGACCCAGTACTTC. Protein: CASSHLGGSETQYF.

This clonotype was observed at least ten times. The chain links TRBV7-6 to TRBJ1-1, with D unresolved. Germline CDR1 and CDR2: SGHVS and FNYEAQ. Trimming took 1 base from V and 4 from J, leaving 10 bases between them. This CDR3 region has 14 residues. The CDR3 here is CASSLGAGSTEAFF. The DNA of the CDR3 is TGTGCCAGCAGCTTAGGTGCGGGGAGCACTGAAGCTTTCTTT. The full variable domain, completed using reference TRBV7-6 and TRBJ1-1, is GAGVSQSPRYKVTKRGQDVALRCDPISGHVSLYWYRQALGQGPEFLTYFNYEAQQDKSGLPNDRFSAERPEGSISTLTIQRTEQRDSAMYRCASSLGAGSTEAFFGQGTRLTVV.

This clonotype has only a few counts. This chain uses TRBV19 with TRBJ2-3; a weak D match, TRBD1 (6 bases). Trimming shortened V by 5 bases and J by 4 bases, and 10 bases separated the two germline ends. The CDR3 spans 13 residues. CDR1 is LNHDA and CDR2 is SQIVND in the germline V gene (reference sequence). This CDR3 is CASSARTADTQYF. The DNA of the CDR3 is TGTGCCAGTAGTGCCCGGACAGCAGATACGCAGTATTTT.

This clonotype has a count of ten or more. The rearrangement joins TRBV10-2 to TRBJ1-2; D possibly corresponds to TRBD1 (5 bases). The CDR3 loop spans 14 amino acids. Germline CDR1 WSHSY, CDR2 SAAADI. Trimming shortened V by 7 bases and J by 2 bases, and 14 bases separated the two germline ends. The DNA for the CDR3 is TGCGCCAGCACTAAAGGGGTCGAGAACTATGGCTACACCTTC. Amino acid sequence: CASTKGVENYGYTF.

The chain couples TRBV15 to TRBJ2-3; 7 bases are a match to TRBD1. Germline V gives CDR1 LNHNV, CDR2 YYDKDF (reference sequence). With 1 base clipped from V and 0 bases from J, the junction kept 4 bases outside the gene matches. CDR3 length: 16 residues. CDR3 sequence reads: CATSRVGQSSTDTQYF. CDR3 nucleotide sequence: TGTGCCACCAGCAGAGTGGGACAGTCAAGCACAGATACGCAGTATTTT. Full variable domain (outside the CDR3, taken from reference TRBV15 and TRBJ2-3): DAMVIQNPRYQVTQFGKPVTLSCSQTLNHNVMYWYQQKSSQAPKLLFHYYDKDFNNEADTPDNFQSRRPNTSFCFLDIRSPGLGDTAMYLCATSRVGQSSTDTQYFGPGTRLTVL.

The table lists this clonotype with a few counts. The rearrangement joins TRBV6-1 to TRBJ2-2; 7 bases are a match to TRBD2. The CDR3 covers 13 residues. The junction had 0 bases not matched to a gene; V was cut back by 8 bases and J by 0 bases. The germline V gene encodes CDR1 MNHNS and CDR2 SASEGT. CDR3 residues: CASLAANTGELFF. In DNA, the CDR3 is TGTGCCAGCCTAGCGGCGAACACCGGGGAGCTGTTTTTT.

In DNA, the CDR3 is TGTGCCAGCAGCTTAGTCGGGGGGGCCCGTGAGCAGTTCTTC. It codes for CASSLVGGAREQFF. V and J are TRBV7-6 and TRBJ2-1; TRBD2 aligns across 8 bases. V trimming: 1 base; J trimming: 9 bases; junction bases outside the gene matches: 5. CDR3 length: 14 residues. Germline values: CDR1 SGHVS, CDR2 FNYEAQ. Combining the CDR3 with reference TRBV7-6 and TRBJ2-1 gives the whole variable domain GAGVSQSPRYKVTKRGQDVALRCDPISGHVSLYWYRQALGQGPEFLTYFNYEAQQDKSGLPNDRFSAERPEGSISTLTIQRTEQRDSAMYRCASSLVGGAREQFFGPGTRLTVL.

For this clonotype: No conserved phenylalanine or tryptophan ends this CDR3, so it is likely a read error. The rearrangement joins TRBV7-8 to TRBJ1-1; 7 bases align to TRBD1. The J segment lost 7 bases and the V segment lost 6 bases, leaving 8 bases of the junction unmatched. The germline gives CDR1 SGHVS, CDR2 FQNEAQ. This CDR3 comprises 13 residues. CDR3 residues: CASSDRVKDEAFL. The CDR3 coding sequence is TGTGCCAGCAGTGACAGGGTAAAGGATGAAGCTTTCCTT.

This clonotype was counted only a few times. The chain recombines TRBV20-1 with TRBJ2-7, with D perhaps TRBD2 (6 bases). This CDR3 is 13 amino acids long. Deletions cut 3 bases from V and 4 bases from J, with 13 bases between. CDR1 is DFQATT, CDR2 SNEGSKA, per germline (reference sequence). The CDR3 nucleotides are TGCAGTGCTAGGGCGTCTAGCGATTACGAGCAGTACTTC. It translates to CSARASSDYEQYF.

The chain joins TRBV10-3 to TRBJ2-7; 8 positions agree with TRBD1. CDR3 length: 20 amino acids. The V gene's germline CDR1 is ENHRY and CDR2 SYGVKD. Trimming cost V 0 bases and J 3 bases; bases outside gene matches: 19. The CDR3 sequence: CAISESSGHTSGTGIYEQYF. CDR3 DNA sequence: TGTGCCATCAGTGAGTCTTCTGGTCACACCTCCGGGACAGGCATCTACGAGCAGTACTTC.

The sample holds many counts of this clonotype. V usage is TRBV6-2 or TRBV6-3 and J usage is TRBJ1-1; D uncertain. This CDR3 is built from 14 residues. V lost 7 bases, J lost 1 base, and 13 bases lay in between. Germline-derived CDR1 and CDR2 are MNHEY and SVGEGT. CDR3 sequence: CASTIYSQNTEAFF. CDR3 coding DNA: TGTGCCAGCACCATATATTCACAGAACACTGAAGCTTTCTTT.

J is TRBJ2-3 and V is TRBV4-2; D uncertain. Germline CDR1 is LGHNA and CDR2 is YNFKEQ. CDR3 size: 15 residues. Trimming took 3 bases from V and 2 from J, leaving 12 bases between them. CDR3 in DNA: TGTGCCAGCAGCCATGGGCCTCCCCTCACAGATACGCAGTATTTT. Translated, it gives CASSHGPPLTDTQYF.

This clonotype has a handful of counts. The chain carries TRBV29-1 and TRBJ1-3; no clear D gene. The CDR3 is 13 amino acids. Germline loops: CDR1 SQVTM, CDR2 ANQGSEA. V dropped 5 bases and J dropped 0 bases, with 8 bases sitting between them. For the CDR3, the DNA is TGCAGCGTTAGTCGCAGCTCTGGAAACACCATATATTTT. It yields the protein CSVSRSSGNTIYF.

The rearrangement links TRBV5-1 to TRBJ1-2, with 8 bases fitting TRBD1. Germline-derived CDR1 and CDR2 are SGHRS and YFSETQ. The CDR3 spans 15 residues. The V and J ends lost 5 bases and 3 bases, in that order; junction bases with no gene match: 9. This CDR3 reads CASRDRVGVDYGYTF. Written as DNA, the CDR3 is TGCGCCAGCAGGGACAGGGTTGGGGTTGACTATGGCTACACCTTC.

Only a few counts were recorded for this clonotype. V and J are TRBV7-8 and TRBJ2-7; TRBD1 matches at 7 bases. V gave up 5 bases and J gave up 2 bases; unmatched junction bases: 9. Per germline, CDR1 SGHVS and CDR2 FQNEAQ. The CDR3 has 15 residues. The CDR3 region is CASSPRATGTYEQYF. The CDR3 DNA follows: TGTGCCAGCAGCCCACGGGCGACAGGGACCTACGAGCAGTACTTC.

This clonotype appeared many times. The V and J genes are TRBV7-9 and TRBJ1-2; D not resolved. The CDR3 is made up of 12 amino acids. V lost 5 bases to trimming and J lost 4 bases, with 8 bases between them. Per the germline V gene, CDR1 is SEHNR and CDR2 is FQNEAQ (reference sequence). CDR3 in DNA: TGTGCCAGCAGCATCGATCGCTATGGCTACACCTTC. Protein: CASSIDRYGYTF.

In its sample, this clonotype was seen a few times. The genes are TRBV5-6 and TRBJ2-7; 8 nucleotides agree with TRBD1. The trim removed 4 bases at V and 7 bases at J, leaving 13 bases unmatched. CDR1 is SGHDT and CDR2 is YYEEEE in the germline V gene. CDR3 size: 15 residues. CDR3 sequence (DNA): TGTGCCAGCAGCGCCACAACAGGGGGGCGGTGGGAGCAGTACTTC. Translating gives CASSATTGGRWEQYF.

This clonotype came up a few times. The chain combines TRBV3-1 with TRBJ2-1; 8 bases are shared with TRBD2. The trim removed 2 bases at V and 13 bases at J, leaving 10 bases unmatched. The CDR3 runs 14 residues. Germline V CDR1 and CDR2: LGHDT, YNNKEL (reference sequence). CDR3: CASSQPPGGAFQFF. The CDR3 nucleotides read TGTGCCAGCAGCCAACCGCCGGGGGGGGCATTTCAGTTCTTC.

The J gene is TRBJ2-1, the V gene TRBV10-3, with 8 bases identical to TRBD2. This CDR3 is 15 amino acids long. The V and J ends lost 6 bases and 4 bases, in that order; junction bases with no gene match: 8. Germline values: CDR1 ENHRY, CDR2 SYGVKD. CDR3 amino acids: CAISPGRAPYNEQFF. The CDR3 DNA follows: TGTGCCATCAGCCCCGGGAGGGCCCCATACAATGAGCAGTTCTTC.

The V and J genes are TRBV24-1 and TRBJ2-2; perhaps TRBD2 as D (6 bases). The V end was cut by 0 bases, the J end by 4 bases, with 8 bases between. Germline CDR1 and CDR2: KGHDR and SFDVKD. This CDR3 comprises 15 residues. The CDR3 sequence is CATSDLRLGTGELFF. The CDR3 DNA is TGTGCCACCAGTGATTTGCGACTAGGCACCGGGGAGCTGTTTTTT.

This sequence joins TRBV20-1 and TRBJ2-5; the match to TRBD1 covers 9 bases. V lost 6 bases, J lost 4 bases, and 6 bases stayed unmatched. CDR1 and CDR2 (germline): DFQATT, SNEGSKA (reference sequence). The CDR3 length is 13 residues. CDR3 in amino acids: CSAAGTGIETQYF. In DNA, the CDR3 is TGCAGTGCCGCCGGGACAGGGATAGAGACCCAGTACTTC.

This clonotype has a count of ten or more. CDR3 amino acids: CASSFRQGRAGELFF. CDR3 coding DNA: TGTGCCAGCAGTTTCAGACAGGGTCGGGCCGGGGAGCTGTTTTTT. The chain is built from TRBV6-5 and TRBJ2-2; TRBD1 matches at 7 bases. CDR1 is MNHEY and CDR2 is SVGAGI in the germline V gene. The J segment lost 6 bases and the V segment lost 4 bases, leaving 8 bases of the junction unmatched. The CDR3 is made up of 15 amino acids.

This clonotype was seen only a few times. The rearrangement joins TRBV25-1 to TRBJ1-2; D might be TRBD1 (6 bases). The V and J ends lost 3 bases and 5 bases respectively, with 22 bases between them. This CDR3 has 17 residues. CDR1 and CDR2 from the germline V gene are MGHDK and SYGVNS. Written as DNA, the CDR3 is TGTGCCAGCAGTGATTTCGTGGGACCTGGGGGCCAGTATGGCTACACCTTC. Translating it yields CASSDFVGPGGQYGYTF.

The V gene is TRBV7-9, the J gene TRBJ1-4, with D possibly being TRBD1 (5 bases). Trimming left V 5 bases short and J 6 bases short, with 13 bases between. Germline CDR1 is SEHNR and CDR2 is FQNEAQ (reference sequence). The CDR3 is 14 residues long. The CDR3 DNA reads TGTGCCAGCAGCATGCCGGGGGGAGATGAAAAACTGTTTTTT. Its protein product is CASSMPGGDEKLFF. Full variable domain (remainder filled in from reference TRBV7-9 and TRBJ1-4): DTGVSQNPRHKITKRGQNVTFRCDPISEHNRLYWYRQTLGQGPEFLTYFQNEAQLEKSRLLSDRFSAERPKGSFSTLEIQRTEQGDSAMYLCASSMPGGDEKLFFGSGTQLSVL.

A few counts support this clonotype. The chain combines TRBV7-2 with TRBJ2-7; TRBD2 might be the D (6 bases). The CDR3 contains 15 residues. The V gene lost 2 bases and the J gene lost 2 bases, with 13 bases spanning the gap. The germline V gene encodes CDR1 SGHTA and CDR2 FQGNSA. The CDR3 DNA is TGTGCCAGCAGCTTAATGGCGGGACCCACCTACGAGCAGTACTTC. As protein: CASSLMAGPTYEQYF.